This TCR beta chain was identified during a study of blood T cell repertoires in COVID-19. Study-level information: T cells, B-cell-depleted T cells, or PBMCs supplied cDNA or gDNA.

Some clones are missing from TCRdb's copy, which holds only in-frame ones; the method was immunoSEQ multiplex PCR. The sample includes under 200,000 clones, approximately 86% of them seen just once. Input material: PBMCs or T cells enriched from blood (not recorded which). The clonotype was recovered from a woman in her 40s in a cohort exposed to, infected with or recovered from COVID-19 (not recorded which).

The DNA for the CDR3 is TGTGCCAGCAGCTTCTGGGACAGGGTTAACACCGGGGAGCTGTTTTTT. Translation: CASSFWDRVNTGELFF. The chain has TRBV7-9 and TRBJ2-2; 9 positions match TRBD1. The ends lost 3 bases at V and 2 bases at J; junction bases unmatched: 4. The CDR3 runs 16 residues. Germline lookup yields CDR1 SEHNR and CDR2 FQNEAQ (reference sequence).